This TCR beta chain was captured in a study of OX40 agonist ivuxolimab in advanced cancers. Overall study context: The mean age was around 56 years, ranging from about 20 to 90, with 65% to 85% of participants male. Partial responses, seen in three patients, involved one hepatocellular carcinoma and two cutaneous melanomas.

Study-wide findings and caveats: Relative to CD4+ cells, CD8+ T cells on average had more expanded clones. Dose levels from 0.1 to 3.0 mg/kg saw CD4+ and CD8+ blood T cells expand clonally by week 6.

The CDR3 consists of 15 residues. CDR1 and CDR2 (germline): SGHDN, FVKESK. With 4 bases removed from V and 5 bases from J, the gap between germline ends came to 15 bases. A note on this clone: Its antigen is still unknown.

Assay used: immunoSEQ multiplex PCR; TCRdb lists only in-frame clones, some missing. The sample gives around 25,000 clones, about 88% of which show up once; about a third is in the top ten. The receptor was derived from an adult with an advanced solid tumor such as melanoma, head and neck, liver or kidney cancer. V and J are TRBV14 and TRBJ2-1; D might be TRBD1 or TRBD2, each matching 5 bases. Sample: CD4+ or CD8+ T cells sorted from blood, taken in a trial of the OX40 agonist ivuxolimab. The DNA for the CDR3 is TGTGCCAGCAGCCCCTGGGGGTTAGGGGACAATGAGCAGTTCTTC. Translating it yields CASSPWGLGDNEQFF. The variable domain in full, completed from reference TRBV14 and TRBJ2-1, reads EAGVTQFPSHSVIEKGQTVTLRCDPISGHDNLYWYRRVMGKEIKFLLHFVKESKQDESGMPNNRFLAERTGGTYSTLKVQPAELEDSGVYFCASSPWGLGDNEQFFGPGTRLTVL.